Each of the 27 T cell receptor beta chains below was sequenced from the same sample in a study of shared clonotypes between healthy human individuals. Generated by immunoSEQ multiplex PCR, the TCRdb table keeps only in-frame clones and is missing some. This repertoire shows a few hundred thousand clones, about nine tenths found once; its top ten account for under 20%. The source material was memory CD8+ T cells sorted from blood. The sample's subset: CD45RO+ cells pooled with CCR7-negative TemRA cells. The receptor source for this set is a man aged 18-30 years in good health.

Here the CDR3 reads CASSDDRFSNQPQHF. The CDR3, as DNA: TGTGCCAGCAGTGATGACAGGTTTAGCAATCAGCCCCAGCATTTT. The chain is built from TRBV7-9 and TRBJ1-5; tentatively, D is TRBD1 (6 bases). This CDR3 is built from 15 residues. V shed 6 bases and J shed 0 bases, with 12 bases lying between them. Germline V gene lookup returns CDR1 SEHNR and CDR2 FQNEAQ (reference sequence).

V and J are TRBV27 and TRBJ2-7; D perhaps matches TRBD1 (5 bases). The CDR3 consists of 13 residues. Germline-derived CDR1 and CDR2 are MNHEY and SMNVEV (reference sequence). Trimming stripped 2 bases from V and 3 bases from J, with 8 bases between. In nucleotides, the CDR3 is TGTGCCAGCAGTTTACAGGGCCACTACGAGCAGTACTTC. Encoded protein: CASSLQGHYEQYF.

The rearrangement joins TRBV7-9 to TRBJ1-2; no reliable D call. This CDR3 region has 16 residues. V was clipped by 5 bases and J by 6 bases, with 22 bases between them. Germline-derived CDR1 and CDR2 are SEHNR and FQNEAQ (reference sequence). The CDR3: CASSPSLPLPENGYTF. The CDR3 DNA reads TGTGCCAGCAGCCCCAGCCTACCTCTACCAGAAAATGGCTACACCTTC.

This chain uses TRBV2 with TRBJ2-5, with unresolved D. Trimming stripped 6 bases from V and 5 bases from J, with 13 bases between. The CDR3 consists of 13 residues. Germline V gene lookup returns CDR1 SNHLY and CDR2 FYNNEI. In DNA, the CDR3 is TGTGCCAGCAGCGAGGACGGGTGGGAGACCCAGTACTTC. Translation: CASSEDGWETQYF.

This clone was found many times. The sample carries other DNA sequences with the same CDR3. The chain carries TRBV6-5 and TRBJ1-1; D remains unclear. The ends were cut back, 6 bases at V and 4 bases at J, with 6 bases in the middle. Germline loops: CDR1 MNHEY, CDR2 SVGAGI. CDR3 length: 11 amino acids. The CDR3 sequence is CASSYGTEAFF. CDR3 DNA: TGTGCCAGCAGCTATGGCACTGAAGCTTTCTTT.

V and J are TRBV29-1 and TRBJ2-7, with D perhaps TRBD2 (6 bases). The CDR3 totals 13 residues. Trimming removed 1 base at V and 4 bases at J, with 11 bases between. Germline CDR1 SQVTM, CDR2 ANQGSEA. CDR3 DNA sequence: TGCAGCGTTGAAGTAGCGGAGATTTACGAGCAGTACTTC. Amino acids: CSVEVAEIYEQYF.

This sequence joins TRBV4-1 and TRBJ1-4; D not resolved. CDR3 length: 13 residues. Trimming shortened V by 5 bases and J by 6 bases, and 10 bases separated the two germline ends. Germline V lookup: CDR1 MGHRA, CDR2 YSYEKL. The CDR3: CASSGWEDEKLFF. CDR3 coding DNA: TGCGCCAGCAGCGGATGGGAGGATGAAAAACTGTTTTTT.

The J gene is TRBJ2-3, the V gene TRBV27; maybe TRBD2 (6 bases). Trimming took off 3 bases at V and 0 bases at J, with 13 bases between the two ends. This CDR3 contains 16 residues. Germline assignment: CDR1 MNHEY and CDR2 SMNVEV (reference sequence). CDR3 nucleotide sequence: TGTGCCAGCAGTTTGGGGGACTCAAAGAGCACAGATACGCAGTATTTT. Protein sequence: CASSLGDSKSTDTQYF.

This clone occurred once. The chain combines TRBV4-3 with TRBJ1-3; D not certain. The V and J ends lost 4 bases and 4 bases respectively, with 17 bases between them. The CDR3 totals 16 residues. Germline V gene data show CDR1 as LGHNA and CDR2 as YSLEER. CDR3 amino acids: CASSPLPGVSGNTIYF. As DNA, the CDR3 is TGCGCCAGCAGCCCCCTCCCAGGCGTCTCGGGAAACACCATATATTTT.

This chain joins TRBV7-6 and TRBJ1-1; possibly TRBD1 for D (6 bases). Germline-derived CDR1 and CDR2 are SGHVS and FNYEAQ. The CDR3 is 16 amino acids. Trimming pared 5 bases from V and 2 bases from J, leaving 18 bases between. DNA for the CDR3: TGTGCCAGCAGCCCGTCCCAGGGGTACTTTAACACTGAAGCTTTCTTT. It yields the protein CASSPSQGYFNTEAFF.

This clone was picked up many times. The genes are TRBV10-3 and TRBJ1-2; 10 nucleotides align to TRBD1. Germline V gene data show CDR1 as ENHRY and CDR2 as SYGVKD. The CDR3 runs 16 residues. The junction had 11 bases not matched to a gene; V was cut back by 2 bases and J by 8 bases. The CDR3 reads CAISEVDRGQLGGYTF. The CDR3 DNA is TGTGCCATCAGTGAGGTAGACAGGGGGCAATTGGGCGGCTACACCTTC.

V usage is TRBV28 and J usage is TRBJ1-1; 11 nucleotides agree with TRBD1. The CDR3 runs to 14 residues. Germline values: CDR1 MDHEN, CDR2 SYDVKM. Unmatched junction bases numbered 2, after V lost 4 bases and J lost 4 bases. The CDR3 bases are TGTGCCAGCAGTTCCGGACAGGGGGCCACTGAAGCTTTCTTT. It codes for CASSSGQGATEAFF.

The chain couples TRBV5-5 to TRBJ2-7; D is perhaps TRBD1 (6 bases). CDR1 SGHKS and CDR2 YYEKEE come from the germline V gene (reference sequence). V dropped 3 bases and J dropped 0 bases, with 10 bases sitting between them. The CDR3 spans 14 residues. CDR3 sequence (DNA): TGTGCCAGCAGCTACGGACAGAGCTCCTACGAGCAGTACTTC. Amino acid sequence: CASSYGQSSYEQYF.

The chain recombines TRBV7-6 with TRBJ2-7; 11 nucleotides match TRBD2. The CDR3 contains 15 residues. Trimming cost V 5 bases and J 6 bases; bases outside gene matches: 9. Germline CDR1 is SGHVS and CDR2 is FNYEAQ. CDR3 sequence reads: CASSELAGVRGEQYF. The CDR3, as DNA: TGTGCCAGCAGCGAACTAGCGGGGGTGAGAGGCGAGCAGTACTTC.

This clone has a single count. The chain couples TRBV4-1 to TRBJ2-7; no firm D call. Trimming took 1 base from V and 5 from J, leaving 15 bases between them. This CDR3 has 15 residues. The germline CDR1 and CDR2 sequences are MGHRA and YSYEKL. CDR3 nucleotides: TGCGCCAGCAGCCAAGTCGTGGGGTTTTGGAACGAGCAGTACTTC. This sequence encodes CASSQVVGFWNEQYF.

The V gene is TRBV7-9, the J gene TRBJ2-7, with 9 bases lining up with TRBD1. This CDR3 has 14 amino acids. Germline CDR1 reads SEHNR; CDR2 reads FQNEAQ (reference sequence). The junction had 3 bases not matched to a gene; V was cut back by 3 bases and J by 3 bases. The CDR3 region has the DNA TGTGCCAGCAGCTTCGCGACAGGGGGCTACGAGCAGTACTTC. This gives the protein CASSFATGGYEQYF.

At least ten counts were recorded for this clone. V usage is TRBV2 and J usage is TRBJ1-2; D gene unclear. The CDR3 totals 13 residues. Germline V lookup: CDR1 SNHLY, CDR2 FYNNEI. V lost 4 bases and J lost 4, with 10 bases in between. The CDR3 reads CASSVGESYGYTF. The CDR3 DNA follows: TGTGCCAGCAGTGTCGGGGAGAGCTATGGCTACACCTTC.

The gene calls are TRBV29-1 and TRBJ2-7; 8 positions agree with TRBD1. V gave up 4 bases and J gave up 4 bases; unmatched junction bases: 6. The CDR3 has 13 amino acids. The germline gives CDR1 SQVTM, CDR2 ANQGSEA. Here the CDR3 reads CSVARQGAYEQYF. DNA of the CDR3: TGCAGCGTTGCCCGGCAGGGGGCTTACGAGCAGTACTTC.

The rearrangement joins TRBV5-1 to TRBJ2-3; no clear D gene. In germline, CDR1 is SGHRS, CDR2 YFSETQ. V shed 4 bases and J shed 3 bases, with 9 bases lying between them. The CDR3 sequence is 13 residues long. In DNA, the CDR3 is TGCGCCAGCAGCACCGAAGAGACAGATACGCAGTATTTT. This gives the protein CASSTEETDTQYF. Looking up the rest from reference TRBV5-1 and TRBJ2-3 gives the full variable domain: KAGVTQTPRYLIKTRGQQVTLSCSPISGHRSVSWYQQTPGQGLQFLFEYFSETQRNKGNFPGRFSGRQFSNSRSEMNVSTLELGDSALYLCASSTEETDTQYFGPGTRLTVL.

This chain joins TRBV4-1 and TRBJ2-7; the D gene is possibly TRBD2 (5 bases). The germline V gene has CDR1 MGHRA and CDR2 YSYEKL. With 0 bases removed from V and 6 bases from J, the gap between germline ends came to 9 bases. CDR3 length: 13 amino acids. CDR3 DNA sequence: TGCGCCAGCAGCCAAGATGAGGGCCTCGAGCAGTACTTC. Amino acid sequence: CASSQDEGLEQYF.

This clone is a singleton in its sample. V and J are TRBV4-3 and TRBJ2-7, with 8 bases lining up with TRBD2. Unmatched junction bases numbered 10, after V lost 1 base and J lost 5 bases. The length of the CDR3 is 16 residues. The V gene's germline CDR1 is LGHNA and CDR2 YSLEER. Here the CDR3 reads CASSQVSTGGNHEQYF. CDR3 sequence (DNA): TGCGCCAGCAGCCAAGTGTCCACGGGAGGGAACCACGAGCAGTACTTC.

This clone was detected ten times or more. The chain links TRBV29-1 to TRBJ2-3; no clear D. The CDR3 is 14 amino acids. Trimming stripped 1 base from V and 0 bases from J, with 8 bases between. Germline CDR1 reads SQVTM; CDR2 reads ANQGSEA. Written as DNA, the CDR3 is TGCAGCGTTGAAGGAGCGACTAGCACAGATACGCAGTATTTT. This encodes CSVEGATSTDTQYF.

CDR3 coding DNA: TGTGCCAGTAGTATCCGGGACAGCCTGGGTTACGAGCAGTACTTC. Translated, it gives CASSIRDSLGYEQYF. This chain joins TRBV19 and TRBJ2-7, with 7 bases fitting TRBD1. V was pared by 3 bases and J by 4 bases, with 9 bases of the junction left unmatched. Germline CDR1 is LNHDA and CDR2 is SQIVND (reference sequence). The CDR3 is 15 amino acids. The full variable domain, its missing parts supplied by reference TRBV19 and TRBJ2-7, is DGGITQSPKYLFRKEGQNVTLSCEQNLNHDAMYWYRQDPGQGLRLIYYSQIVNDFQKGDIAEGYSVSREKKESFPLTVTSAQKNPTAFYLCASSIRDSLGYEQYFGPGTRLTVT.

The gene calls are TRBV6-5 and TRBJ2-2; D is possibly TRBD1 or TRBD2 (5 bases each). The CDR3 covers 14 residues. Germline CDR1 is MNHEY and CDR2 is SVGAGI. The V end was cut by 2 bases, the J end by 7 bases, with 11 bases between. The CDR3 is CASSYGGTGGELFF. The DNA for the CDR3 is TGTGCCAGCAGTTACGGGGGAACAGGCGGGGAGCTGTTTTTT.

The chain is built from TRBV10-3 and TRBJ1-1; D might be TRBD1 (6 bases). The V and J ends lost 7 bases and 5 bases respectively, with 14 bases between them. The V gene's germline CDR1 is ENHRY and CDR2 SYGVKD. This CDR3 has 13 residues. The CDR3 loop is CAITGDGKTEAFF. CDR3 in DNA: TGTGCCATCACAGGGGACGGGAAAACTGAAGCTTTCTTT.

This clone has a count of ten or more. Written as DNA, the CDR3 is TGCGCCAGCAGTGAGAGCCCAAGAGTCTACGAGCAGTACTTC. Its translation is CASSESPRVYEQYF. The rearrangement uses TRBV10-2 and TRBJ2-7, with unresolved D. The CDR3 length is 14 residues. Germline V gene lookup returns CDR1 WSHSY and CDR2 SAAADI. V lost 2 bases to trimming and J lost 3 bases, with 11 bases between them.

The chain links TRBV18 to TRBJ2-5; 8 bases are a match to TRBD1. V shed 6 bases, J shed 2 bases, and the junction held 5 bases outside the gene matches. Germline-derived CDR1 and CDR2 are KGHSH and LQKENI. CDR3 length equals 14 residues. The CDR3 region is CASSPDRAQETQYF. As DNA, the CDR3 is TGTGCCAGCTCGCCGGACAGGGCACAAGAGACCCAGTACTTC.